Listed below are T cell receptor beta chains from one sample, sequenced in a study of blood T cell repertoires in COVID-19. The repertoire was sequenced with immunoSEQ multiplex PCR; TCRdb's copy has only in-frame clones and lacks some. The table shows over 250,000 clones, with about 91% occurring only once. Sequencing was done on a sample of PBMCs or T cells enriched from blood (not recorded which). These TCRs come from a woman aged 18 to 35 who had recovered from COVID-19. The CDR3 runs from the conserved cysteine through the conserved F or W. D genes are given only for firm matches. Expanded clones get a size class; other rows say once, few or many, or leave the size out.

abundance	v_gene	d_gene	j_gene	CDR3nt	CDR3aa
once	TRBV20-1	TRBD2	TRBJ2-3	TGCAGTGCTAGTCGACTAGCGGGAGCAGATACGCAGTATTTT	CSASRLAGADTQYF
.	TRBV5-1	TRBD1	TRBJ1-1	TGCGCCAGCAGCTTATATACGACAGGGGTTTTCACTGAAGCTTTCTTT	CASSLYTTGVFTEAFF
few	TRBV4-3	.	TRBJ2-3	TGCGCCAGCAGCCAAGGGAGGGGCACAGATACGCAGTATTTT	CASSQGRGTDTQYF
few	TRBV7-2	TRBD1	TRBJ1-1	TGTGCCAGCAGAGGGGACAGGGGTAACACTGAAGCTTTCTTT	CASRGDRGNTEAFF
.	TRBV7-9	TRBD2	TRBJ2-7	TGTGCCAGCAGCTTAGTTACGGGACTAGCGGGTTCCTACGAGCAGTACTTC	CASSLVTGLAGSYEQYF
.	TRBV4-3	.	TRBJ2-7	TGCGCCAGCAGCCAAGATTACCGGGGTCGCGAGCAGTACTTC	CASSQDYRGREQYF
.	TRBV24-1	TRBD1	TRBJ1-5	TGTGCCACCAGTGGGGACAGGGGGCTTAATCAGCCCCAGCATTTT	CATSGDRGLNQPQHF
.	TRBV6-5	TRBD2	TRBJ2-1	TGTGCCAGCAGATCCCCCGGGACTAGCGAGCATGAGCAGTTCTTC	CASRSPGTSEHEQFF
once	TRBV9	.	TRBJ2-1	TGTGCCAGCAGCGTAGGCCACAGCAATGAGCAGTTCTTC	CASSVGHSNEQFF
.	TRBV6-5	.	TRBJ1-6	TGTGCCAGCAGTCAACGAGTAATTGAGTCACCCCTCCACTTT	CASSQRVIESPLHF
.	TRBV7-9	TRBD1	TRBJ1-6	TGTGCCAGCAGCCCAGCAGGGACAGGACAATTCGCTACGAATTCGCCCCTCCACTTT	CASSPAGTGQFATNSPLHF
.	TRBV7-9	.	TRBJ2-2	TGTGCCAGCAGCTTAGACAGGGACGGGGAGCTGTTTTTT	CASSLDRDGELFF
few	TRBV7-2	.	TRBJ2-1	TGTGCCAGCAGCTTAGTCCTAGCTTCCTACAATGAGCAGTTCTTC	CASSLVLASYNEQFF
.	TRBV19	.	TRBJ2-2	TGTGCCAGTAGTATACGCCAGGGGACCGGGGAGCTGTTTTTT	CASSIRQGTGELFF
few	TRBV2	.	TRBJ2-1	TGTGCCAGCAGTGATCTTATCGGCAATGAGCAGTTCTTC	CASSDLIGNEQFF
once	TRBV4-2	.	TRBJ2-5	TGTGCCAGCAGCTTCTTCGGACGGGGAGGCCAAGAGACCCAGTACTTC	CASSFFGRGGQETQYF
.	TRBV10-3	.	TRBJ1-2	TGTGCCATCAGTGAGGGGCAGGGTAATGGCTACACCTTC	CAISEGQGNGYTF
.	TRBV5-1	TRBD2	TRBJ2-1	TGCGCCAGCACCGCGGGACTAGCTATCGATGAGCAGTTCTTC	CASTAGLAIDEQFF
.	TRBV12-3/TRBV12-4	.	TRBJ1-1	TGTGCCAGCAGTCCCCGCCGGAGCACTGAAGCTTTCTTT	CASSPRRSTEAFF
.	TRBV19	.	TRBJ1-2	TGTGCCAGTAGTATATCGGACAGTTATGGCTACACCTTC	CASSISDSYGYTF
.	TRBV14	TRBD1	TRBJ1-6	TGTGCCAGCAGCCTTTCGGACAGGGCGGAATCGTCACCCCTCCACTTT	CASSLSDRAESSPLHF
.	TRBV28	.	TRBJ1-2	TGTGCCAGCAGTTTTGCAGGGAATGGCTACACCTTC	CASSFAGNGYTF
.	TRBV7-6	.	TRBJ1-4	TGTGCCAGCAGCTTAGCCACAGGGTTAGAAGATACATATGAAAAACTGTTTTTT	CASSLATGLEDTYEKLFF
once	TRBV3-1/TRBV3-2	.	TRBJ1-6	TGTGCCAGCAGTCAGGACAGTTTGGGTTCACCCCTCCACTTT	CASSQDSLGSPLHF